The sequence of this T cell receptor beta chain was determined in a study of blood T cell repertoires in COVID-19. This clone was observed a few times. Individuals aged about 18 to 100 years were recruited from around 22 US areas. As originally analysed: Scientists estimated how many nucleated cells there were by amplifying reference gene primers. Using immunoSEQ multiplex PCR, the repertoire was profiled, and TCRdb retains in-frame clones only, with some absent. Clonal size and the V and J genes are those of that table, whereas D and trimming came from the DNA. Of about 310,000 clones listed, just under 90% are singletons. With 1 base clipped from V and 14 bases from J, the junction kept 2 bases outside the gene matches. The CDR3 is made up of 12 amino acids. In germline, CDR1 is LGHDT, CDR2 YNNKEL (reference sequence).

The source material was PBMCs or T cells enriched from blood (not recorded which). The chain joins TRBV3-1 (or the pseudogene TRBV3-2) to TRBJ1-6; TRBD1 matches 7 bases. The receptor's source is a woman aged 30 to 39 who had recovered from COVID-19. The CDR3 DNA reads as TGTGCCAGCAGCCAAGGGCAGGGGGCCCTCCACTTT. It yields the protein CASSQGQGALHF.